The rows below give T cell receptor beta chains drawn from one sample of a study of shared clonotypes between healthy human individuals. Using immunoSEQ multiplex PCR, the repertoire was profiled, and TCRdb retains in-frame clones only, with some absent. The data hold about 1.9 million clones, with just over 90% observed a single time. Material for sequencing was naive CD8+ T cells from PBMCs. The receptor set was obtained from a man between 18 and 29 years old in good health. Some clones in this sample may be carry-over from other donors' samples. Each CDR3 is given with its conserved first and last residue. The order of the fields is J gene, clone size, D gene, V gene, CDR3 protein, CDR3 DNA. D genes are given only for firm matches. Rows give clone size only sometimes, using once, few, many, or a class for an expanded clone.

>TRBJ2-2|.|TRBD2|TRBV19
CASNKRENTGELFF
TGTGCCAGTAATAAGCGGGAGAACACCGGGGAGCTGTTTTTT
>TRBJ2-7|.|.|TRBV7-9
CASSSMDSYEQYF
TGTGCCAGCAGCTCCATGGACAGCTACGAGCAGTACTTC
>TRBJ1-2|.|.|TRBV27
CASSGKTGANYGYTF
TGTGCCAGCAGTGGGAAGACAGGAGCTAACTATGGCTACACCTTC
>TRBJ2-1|.|.|TRBV7-9
CASGKLVPEQFF
TGTGCCAGCGGAAAACTAGTCCCGGAGCAGTTCTTC
>TRBJ2-2|.|.|TRBV7-2
CASSLPLGRTLNTGELFF
TGTGCCAGCAGCTTACCTCTTGGGCGAACTCTTAACACCGGGGAGCTGTTTTTT
>TRBJ2-1|.|.|TRBV27
CASSYLSGSPTFF
TGTGCCAGCAGTTACCTCTCAGGCTCCCCCACGTTCTTC
>TRBJ1-1|.|.|TRBV4-2
CASSQDRYGFMNTEAFF
TGTGCCAGCAGCCAAGATCGGTACGGCTTTATGAACACTGAAGCTTTCTTT
>TRBJ1-3|.|.|TRBV5-1
CASSLGTGADSGNTIYF
TGCGCCAGCAGCTTGGGGACCGGGGCGGACTCTGGAAACACCATATATTTT
>TRBJ2-2|.|.|TRBV7-3
CASSLGVPGELFF
TGTGCCAGCAGCTTAGGTGTGCCCGGGGAGCTGTTTTTT
>TRBJ1-3|.|.|TRBV6-5
CATHDGDTIYF
TGTGCCACCCACGACGGGGACACCATATATTTT
>TRBJ1-2|.|TRBD1|TRBV28
CASSRGQGPHGYTF
TGTGCCAGCAGTCGCGGACAGGGGCCCCATGGCTACACCTTC
>TRBJ2-2|once|TRBD2|TRBV27
CASMKLAGSHGELFF
TGTGCCAGCATGAAGCTAGCGGGAAGTCACGGGGAGCTGTTTTTT
>TRBJ1-5|.|.|TRBV7-8
CASSSDSSNQPQHF
TGTGCCAGCAGCTCGGACAGCAGCAATCAGCCCCAGCATTTT
>TRBJ2-1|.|.|TRBV6-5
CASSYRVGRWEQFF
TGTGCCAGCAGTTACCGTGTAGGAAGGTGGGAGCAGTTCTTC
>TRBJ2-7|.|TRBD2|TRBV7-3
CASSIRPSGLYEQYF
TGTGCCAGCAGCATCCGACCTAGCGGGCTCTACGAGCAGTACTTC
>TRBJ1-3|.|.|TRBV7-9
CASSLAGVRRTFGNTIYF
TGTGCCAGCAGCTTAGCGGGTGTACGGAGAACCTTCGGAAACACCATATATTTT
>TRBJ1-1|.|.|TRBV5-1
CASSLSSTEAFF
TGCGCCAGCAGCTTGTCCAGCACTGAAGCTTTCTTT
>TRBJ2-3|.|.|TRBV7-2
CASSPPALRGVTDTQYF
TGTGCCAGCAGCCCCCCGGCCTTAAGGGGGGTCACAGATACGCAGTATTTT
>TRBJ2-7|.|TRBD2|TRBV5-1
CASSSARGDEQYF
TGCGCCAGCAGCTCGGCCCGGGGGGACGAGCAGTACTTC
>TRBJ1-5|.|.|TRBV7-9
CASRQGSNQPQHF
TGTGCCAGCAGGCAGGGAAGCAATCAGCCCCAGCATTTT
>TRBJ2-1|.|.|TRBV7-6
CASSLASDNEQFF
TGTGCCAGCAGCTTAGCGTCGGACAATGAGCAGTTCTTC
>TRBJ2-7|.|TRBD2|TRBV7-8
CASSFNLQGPGGYEQYF
TGTGCCAGCAGCTTTAACCTTCAGGGACCGGGGGGCTACGAGCAGTACTTC
>TRBJ1-1|.|TRBD1|TRBV15
CATRGQKDTEAFF
TGTGCCACCAGGGGACAGAAGGACACTGAAGCTTTCTTT
>TRBJ1-2|.|.|TRBV7-2
CASTRYRDPEGYTF
TGTGCCAGCACCCGATACCGGGACCCTGAGGGCTACACCTTC
>TRBJ2-1|.|.|TRBV25-1
CASSELGGRGDEQFF
TGTGCCAGCAGTGAGCTAGGGGGGAGAGGGGATGAGCAGTTCTTC
>TRBJ2-5|.|.|TRBV19
CASSIGGGLQETQYF
TGTGCCAGTAGTATAGGCGGGGGCCTGCAAGAGACCCAGTACTTC
>TRBJ2-1|once|TRBD1|TRBV7-3
CASSSRQGANRYEQFF
TGTGCCAGCAGCTCCAGACAGGGGGCAAATAGGTATGAGCAGTTCTTC
>TRBJ2-1|.|TRBD2|TRBV10-3
CAITDQRERSYNEQFF
TGTGCCATCACCGACCAGCGGGAGAGGTCCTACAATGAGCAGTTCTTC
>TRBJ2-7|few|.|TRBV7-2
CASSLGTGAYYEQYF
TGTGCCAGCAGCTTAGGAACGGGAGCGTACTACGAGCAGTACTTC
>TRBJ2-1|.|TRBD2|TRBV7-9
CASTPGLAGDEQFF
TGTGCCAGCACCCCGGGACTAGCGGGAGATGAGCAGTTCTTC
>TRBJ2-1|.|.|TRBV11-2
CASSLWAGVNEQFF
TGTGCCAGCAGCTTATGGGCAGGGGTCAATGAGCAGTTCTTC
>TRBJ2-3|.|.|TRBV21-1
CASSTLAPSPTQYF
TGTGCCAGCAGCACCCTCGCCCCGTCTCCTACGCAGTATTTT
>TRBJ2-3|.|TRBD1|TRBV7-8
CASSLETGKVGDTQYF
TGTGCCAGCAGCCTAGAGACAGGGAAGGTGGGAGATACGCAGTATTTT
>TRBJ2-1|.|TRBD1|TRBV5-6
CASSGEETGGYEQFF
TGTGCCAGCAGCGGGGAGGAGACAGGGGGCTATGAGCAGTTCTTC
>TRBJ1-5|once|TRBD1|TRBV7-8
CASSLSGQLYSNQPQHF
TGTGCCAGCAGCCTATCGGGACAGCTATATAGCAATCAGCCCCAGCATTTT
>TRBJ2-5|.|TRBD2|TRBV28
CASSLAGEGETQYF
TGTGCCAGCAGTTTAGCGGGGGAGGGGGAGACCCAGTACTTC
>TRBJ2-3|.|TRBD2|TRBV10-2
CASSEGLAGADTQYF
TGCGCCAGCAGTGAAGGGCTAGCGGGAGCAGATACGCAGTATTTT
>TRBJ1-6|.|.|TRBV7-6
CASSQGVESGSPLHF
TGTGCCAGCAGTCAAGGGGTTGAGTCTGGTTCACCCCTCCACTTT
>TRBJ1-1|.|TRBD1|TRBV25-1
CASSGWDRGLKGTEAFF
TGTGCCAGCAGTGGTTGGGACAGGGGGCTTAAGGGGACTGAAGCTTTCTTT
>TRBJ2-7|.|TRBD1|TRBV9
CASSVEGTGSYEQYF
TGTGCCAGCAGCGTAGAGGGGACAGGGTCCTACGAGCAGTACTTC
>TRBJ2-7|.|TRBD2|TRBV28
CASSFSRPSGSYEQYF
TGTGCCAGCAGTTTTAGCCGGCCTAGCGGGAGCTACGAGCAGTACTTC
>TRBJ2-7|.|TRBD1|TRBV5-4
CASSSPDRGREQYF
TGTGCCAGTAGCTCCCCGGACAGGGGTCGAGAGCAGTACTTC
>TRBJ2-7|.|.|TRBV19
CASSLQGYPYEQYF
TGTGCCAGTAGTTTACAGGGTTACCCGTACGAGCAGTACTTC
>TRBJ2-4|once|.|TRBV7-9
CASSLAVPPWENIQYF
TGTGCCAGCAGCCTCGCCGTCCCCCCGTGGGAAAACATTCAGTACTTC
>TRBJ2-7|.|.|TRBV5-6
CASSFPGKSYEQYF
TGTGCCAGCAGCTTCCCAGGGAAGTCCTACGAGCAGTACTTC
>TRBJ2-2|.|.|TRBV19
CASMAGPAAGELFF
TGTGCCAGTATGGCAGGACCCGCGGCCGGGGAGCTGTTTTTT
>TRBJ2-3|.|.|TRBV28
CASSFRGLGTDTQYF
TGTGCCAGCAGTTTTAGGGGACTGGGGACAGATACGCAGTATTTT
>TRBJ1-1|few|.|TRBV25-1
CASSTGLNTEAFF
TGTGCCAGCAGTACCGGACTGAACACTGAAGCTTTCTTT
>TRBJ2-1|.|.|TRBV4-2
CASSQVQSSYNEQFF
TGTGCCAGCAGCCAAGTACAGAGCTCCTACAATGAGCAGTTCTTC
>TRBJ2-4|.|.|TRBV11-2
CASSRGSALAKNIQYF
TGTGCCAGCAGCCGAGGTTCGGCTTTAGCCAAAAACATTCAGTACTTC
>TRBJ1-1|once|.|TRBV6-6
CASSYSGGNTEAFF
TGTGCCAGCAGTTACTCCGGGGGGAACACTGAAGCTTTCTTT
>TRBJ2-5|once|TRBD1|TRBV9
CASSMGTVQETQYF
TGTGCCAGCAGCATGGGGACAGTCCAAGAGACCCAGTACTTC
>TRBJ2-1|.|TRBD2|TRBV29-1
CSAEGREATDYNEQFF
TGCAGCGCCGAGGGGCGGGAGGCTACCGACTACAATGAGCAGTTCTTC
>TRBJ2-7|.|.|TRBV7-9
CASRAGNYEQYF
TGTGCCAGCAGGGCGGGGAATTACGAGCAGTACTTC
>TRBJ2-7|.|TRBD2|TRBV27
CASSTRTSGLIYEQYF
TGTGCCAGCAGTACCCGGACTAGCGGGTTAATCTACGAGCAGTACTTC